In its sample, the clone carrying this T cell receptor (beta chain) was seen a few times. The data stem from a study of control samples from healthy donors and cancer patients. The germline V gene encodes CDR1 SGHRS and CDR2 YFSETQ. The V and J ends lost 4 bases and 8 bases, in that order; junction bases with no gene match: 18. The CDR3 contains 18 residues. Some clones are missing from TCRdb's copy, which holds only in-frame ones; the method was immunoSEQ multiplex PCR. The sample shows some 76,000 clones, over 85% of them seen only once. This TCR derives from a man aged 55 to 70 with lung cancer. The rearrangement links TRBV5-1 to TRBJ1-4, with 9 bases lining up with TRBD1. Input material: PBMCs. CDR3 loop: CASSAGTGLLSGREKLFF. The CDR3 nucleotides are TGCGCCAGCAGCGCCGGGACAGGGTTGCTTTCCGGGAGAGAAAAACTGTTTTTT.